This T cell receptor beta chain stems from a study of tumor-infiltrating lymphocytes in primary liver carcinoma. Extraction of RNA together with DNA used roughly 18-32 mg of unsorted bulk tissue. From 500 ng of total RNA, TCR beta-specific cDNA was reverse-transcribed using a constant-region primer. Generation of the TCR beta libraries relied on three nested multiplex PCR rounds using slightly modified ARM-PCR. TCRdb itself ran the multiplex PCR reads through MiXCR, one entry per CDR3 protein. This table holds approximately 110,000 distinct CDR3 sequences, 64% found once. The TCR sequence derives from a woman aged 55-70 years with primary liver carcinoma and hepatitis B virus infection. The sequencing input was liver tumor tissue from sampling region 3. This sample's subset: tumor region T3, left-lateral pole.

CDR3 sequence reads: CANRESGTYSWEQYF. CDR3 coding DNA: TGTGCCAACAGGGAGAGCGGCACTTACTCGTGGGAGCAGTACTTC. V gene TRBV6-1 combines with J gene TRBJ2-7, with a weak D call TRBD1 (6 bases). Trimming shortened V by 10 bases and J by 7 bases, and 26 bases separated the two germline ends. Germline assignment: CDR1 MNHNS and CDR2 SASEGT. This CDR3 is built from 15 residues.